The rows below give T cell receptor beta chains drawn from one sample of a study of human T cells and chemical hapten exposure. TCRdb passed the 5' RACE reads through MiXCR, listing each CDR3 protein once. The sample includes approximately 140,000 distinct CDR3 sequences, about 4% of them seen just once. These receptor sequences come from a female donor in good health. Each CDR3 is given with its conserved first and last residue. D genes are given only for firm matches. A clone size is listed for some rows: how often the clone was seen (once, few, many), or a class if it is expanded.

d_call	clone_size	j_call	v_call	cdr3_nt	cdr3_aa
NA	many	TRBJ1-6	TRBV30	TGTGCCTGGAGTGTAACGTCGGCGAATTCACCCCTCCACTTT	CAWSVTSANSPLHF
NA	many	TRBJ1-1	TRBV12-3/TRBV12-4	TGTGCCAGCAGGAACAGGGACCGGAGCACTGAAGCTTTCTTT	CASRNRDRSTEAFF
TRBD1	many	TRBJ1-3	TRBV20-1	TGCAGTGCTAGAAAAAGCGGACAGGGGGCGAGCTCTGGAAACACCATATATTTT	CSARKSGQGASSGNTIYF
NA	many	TRBJ2-3	TRBV10-3	TGTGCCATCAGAGACCACATCGGGGTGACCACAGATACGCAGTATTTT	CAIRDHIGVTTDTQYF
TRBD1	few	TRBJ1-1	TRBV11-2	TGTGCCAGCAGCCCAAGAGGGGGACAGGGAATGAACACTGAAGCTTTCTTT	CASSPRGGQGMNTEAFF
TRBD1	many	TRBJ1-1	TRBV15	TGTGCCACCAGCAGAGGAGCAGGACAGGGGTTCACTGAAGCTTTCTTT	CATSRGAGQGFTEAFF
NA	NA	TRBJ2-7	TRBV6-6	TGTGCCAGCAGTGGGTCCGGGTACGGGACACACTCCTACGAGCAGTACTTC	CASSGSGYGTHSYEQYF
TRBD1	many	TRBJ2-4	TRBV13	TGTGCCAGCAGCTTAGTGGCAGGGGGAAACATTCAGTACTTC	CASSLVAGGNIQYF
NA	many	TRBJ1-4	TRBV7-9	TGTGCCAGCAGCTTAACCAGGGGACTTAATGAAAAACTGTTTTTT	CASSLTRGLNEKLFF
NA	few	TRBJ2-3	TRBV6-1	TGTGCCAGCAGTGGAGGGGGGGCCCAAGATACGCAGTATTTT	CASSGGGAQDTQYF
TRBD1	NA	TRBJ2-3	TRBV5-1	TGCGCCAGCAGCTCACCAACTTTTTACACCGGGACAGGGGACTGGGATACGCAGTATTTT	CASSSPTFYTGTGDWDTQYF
NA	NA	TRBJ1-1	TRBV5-4	TGTGCCAGCAGCTTGCCGGGAAGGGACACTGAAGCTTTCTTT	CASSLPGRDTEAFF
NA	NA	TRBJ2-3	TRBV7-9	TGTGCCAGCAGCCACTGGAGGGAGGATACGCAGTATTTT	CASSHWREDTQYF
NA	many	TRBJ2-2	TRBV18	TGTGCCAGCTCCCAGGGGTCGTCCGGGGAGCTGTTTTTT	CASSQGSSGELFF
TRBD2	many	TRBJ2-1	TRBV18	TGTGCCAGCTCACCACCGTCACTAGCGGGGGCTGAGCAGTTCTTC	CASSPPSLAGAEQFF
TRBD1	few	TRBJ1-4	TRBV4-1	TGCGCCAGCAGCCAAGAAGGGACAGGAGATGAAAAACTGTTTTTT	CASSQEGTGDEKLFF
TRBD1	many	TRBJ1-4	TRBV5-4	TGTGCCAGCAGCTTGGAGGGGGCCATTGCTGAAAAACTGTTTTTT	CASSLEGAIAEKLFF
NA	many	TRBJ2-7	TRBV7-8	TGTGCCAGCAGCTTAGCGCCCGGACAGTCCTACGAGCAGTACTTC	CASSLAPGQSYEQYF